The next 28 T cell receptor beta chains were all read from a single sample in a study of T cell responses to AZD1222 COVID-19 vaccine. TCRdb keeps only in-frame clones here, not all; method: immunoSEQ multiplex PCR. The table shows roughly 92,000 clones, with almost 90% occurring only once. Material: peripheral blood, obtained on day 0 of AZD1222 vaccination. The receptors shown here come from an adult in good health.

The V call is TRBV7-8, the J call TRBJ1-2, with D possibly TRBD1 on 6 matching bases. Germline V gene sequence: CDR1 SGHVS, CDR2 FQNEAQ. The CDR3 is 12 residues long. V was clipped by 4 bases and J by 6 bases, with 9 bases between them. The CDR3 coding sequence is TGTGCCAGCAGCTGGGGGACACATGGCTACACCTTC. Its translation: CASSWGTHGYTF.

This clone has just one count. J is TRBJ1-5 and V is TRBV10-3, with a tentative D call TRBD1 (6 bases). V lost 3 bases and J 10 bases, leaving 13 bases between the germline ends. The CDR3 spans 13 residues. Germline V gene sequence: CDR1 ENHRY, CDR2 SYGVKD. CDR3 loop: CAISEIGGGPQHF. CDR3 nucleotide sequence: TGTGCCATCAGTGAAATTGGGGGGGGCCCCCAGCATTTT.

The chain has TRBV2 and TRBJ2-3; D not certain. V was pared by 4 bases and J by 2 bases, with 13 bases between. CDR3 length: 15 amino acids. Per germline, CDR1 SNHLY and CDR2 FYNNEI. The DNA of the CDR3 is TGTGCCAGCAGTGTAGTAACAGTATCCACAGATACGCAGTATTTT. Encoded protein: CASSVVTVSTDTQYF. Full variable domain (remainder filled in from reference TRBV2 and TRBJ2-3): EPEVTQTPSHQVTQMGQEVILRCVPISNHLYFYWYRQILGQKVEFLVSFYNNEISEKSEIFDDQFSVERPDGSNFTLKIRSTKLEDSAMYFCASSVVTVSTDTQYFGPGTRLTVL.

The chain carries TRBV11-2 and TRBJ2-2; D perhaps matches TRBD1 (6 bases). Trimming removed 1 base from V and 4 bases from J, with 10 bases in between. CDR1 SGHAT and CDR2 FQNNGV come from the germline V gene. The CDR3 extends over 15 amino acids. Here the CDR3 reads CASSLAQGSTGELFF. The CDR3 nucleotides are TGTGCCAGCAGCTTAGCTCAGGGGAGCACCGGGGAGCTGTTTTTT.

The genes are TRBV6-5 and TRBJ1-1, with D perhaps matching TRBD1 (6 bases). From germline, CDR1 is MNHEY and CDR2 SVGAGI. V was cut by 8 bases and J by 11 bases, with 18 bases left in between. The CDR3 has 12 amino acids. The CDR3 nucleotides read TGTGCCAGCGGAGGGGGTCGAGTCGCGGCTTTCTTT. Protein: CASGGGRVAAFF.

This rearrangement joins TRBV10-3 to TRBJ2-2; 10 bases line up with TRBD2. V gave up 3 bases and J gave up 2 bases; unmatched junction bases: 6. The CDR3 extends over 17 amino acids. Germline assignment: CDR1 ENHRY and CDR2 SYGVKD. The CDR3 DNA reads TGTGCCATCAGTGACCGCGGACTAGCGGAAAACACCGGGGAGCTGTTTTTT. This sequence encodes CAISDRGLAENTGELFF.

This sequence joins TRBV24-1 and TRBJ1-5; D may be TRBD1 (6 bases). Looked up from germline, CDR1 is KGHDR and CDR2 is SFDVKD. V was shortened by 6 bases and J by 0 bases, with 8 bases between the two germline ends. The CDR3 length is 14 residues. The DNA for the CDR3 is TGTGCCACCAGTCCGGACAGTAGCAATCAGCCCCAGCATTTT. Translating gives CATSPDSSNQPQHF.

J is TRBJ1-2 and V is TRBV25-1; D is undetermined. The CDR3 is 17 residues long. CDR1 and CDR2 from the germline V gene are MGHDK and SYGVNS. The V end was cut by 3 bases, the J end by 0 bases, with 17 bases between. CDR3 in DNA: TGTGCCAGCAGTGAGAGGCGGGAAGGTATAACTAACTATGGCTACACCTTC. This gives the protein CASSERREGITNYGYTF.

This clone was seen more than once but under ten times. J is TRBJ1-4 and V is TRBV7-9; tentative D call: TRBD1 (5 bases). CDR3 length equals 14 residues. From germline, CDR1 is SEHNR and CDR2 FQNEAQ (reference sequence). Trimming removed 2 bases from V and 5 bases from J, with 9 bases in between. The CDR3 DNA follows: TGTGCCAGCAGCTTACAGGGAGGGAATGAAAAACTGTTTTTT. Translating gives CASSLQGGNEKLFF.

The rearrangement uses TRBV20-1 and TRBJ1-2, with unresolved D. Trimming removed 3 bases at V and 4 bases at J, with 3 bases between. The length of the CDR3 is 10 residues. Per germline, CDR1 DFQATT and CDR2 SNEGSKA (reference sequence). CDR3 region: CSASSYGYTF. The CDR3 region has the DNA TGCAGTGCTAGTAGCTATGGCTACACCTTC.

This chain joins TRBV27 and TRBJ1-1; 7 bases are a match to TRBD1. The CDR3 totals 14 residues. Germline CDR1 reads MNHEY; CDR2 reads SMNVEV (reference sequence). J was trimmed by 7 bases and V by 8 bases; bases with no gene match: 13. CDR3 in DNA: TGTGCCAGCCGGAACAACAGGGGTGGTAATGAAGCTTTCTTT. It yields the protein CASRNNRGGNEAFF.

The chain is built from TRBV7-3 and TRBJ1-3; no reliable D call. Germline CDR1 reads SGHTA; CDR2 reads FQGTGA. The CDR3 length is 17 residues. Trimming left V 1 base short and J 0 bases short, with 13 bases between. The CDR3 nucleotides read TGTGCCAGCAGCTTAAGGCTGGATAGGGCCTCTGGAAACACCATATATTTT. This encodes CASSLRLDRASGNTIYF.

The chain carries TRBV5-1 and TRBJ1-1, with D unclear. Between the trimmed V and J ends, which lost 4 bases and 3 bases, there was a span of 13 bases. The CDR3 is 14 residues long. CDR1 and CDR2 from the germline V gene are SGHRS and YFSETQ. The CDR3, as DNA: TGCGCCAGCAGCCTTACGATAGGGTACACTGAAGCTTTCTTT. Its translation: CASSLTIGYTEAFF.

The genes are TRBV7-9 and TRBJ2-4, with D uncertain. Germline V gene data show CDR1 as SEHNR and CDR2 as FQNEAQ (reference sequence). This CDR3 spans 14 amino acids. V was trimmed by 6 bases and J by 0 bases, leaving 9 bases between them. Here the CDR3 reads CASSQSLAKNIQYF. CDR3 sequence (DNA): TGTGCCAGCAGTCAAAGCCTAGCCAAAAACATTCAGTACTTC.

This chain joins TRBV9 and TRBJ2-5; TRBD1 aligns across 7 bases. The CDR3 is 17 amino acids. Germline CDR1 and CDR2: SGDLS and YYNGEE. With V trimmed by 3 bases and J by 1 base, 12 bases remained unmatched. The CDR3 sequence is CASSAGLASGGQETQYF. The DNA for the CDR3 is TGTGCCAGCAGCGCCGGGTTAGCCTCAGGGGGCCAAGAGACCCAGTACTTC.

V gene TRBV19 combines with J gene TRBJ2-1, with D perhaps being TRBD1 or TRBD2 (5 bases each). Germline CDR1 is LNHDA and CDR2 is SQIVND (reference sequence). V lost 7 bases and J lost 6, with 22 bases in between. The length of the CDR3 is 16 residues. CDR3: CASMTEPGPVLNEQFF. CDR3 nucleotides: TGTGCCAGTATGACCGAACCGGGGCCCGTGCTCAATGAGCAGTTCTTC.

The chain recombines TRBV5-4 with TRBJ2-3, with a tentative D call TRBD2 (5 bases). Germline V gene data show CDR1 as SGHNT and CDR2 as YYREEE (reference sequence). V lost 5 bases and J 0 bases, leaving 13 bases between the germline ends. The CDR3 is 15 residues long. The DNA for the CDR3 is TGTGCCAGCAGTTTAGACTACCGGAGCACAGATACGCAGTATTTT. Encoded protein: CASSLDYRSTDTQYF. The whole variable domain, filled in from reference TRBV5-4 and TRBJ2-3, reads ETGVTQSPTHLIKTRGQQVTLRCSSQSGHNTVSWYQQALGQGPQFIFQYYREEENGRGNFPPRFSGLQFPNYSSELNVNALELDDSALYLCASSLDYRSTDTQYFGPGTRLTVL.

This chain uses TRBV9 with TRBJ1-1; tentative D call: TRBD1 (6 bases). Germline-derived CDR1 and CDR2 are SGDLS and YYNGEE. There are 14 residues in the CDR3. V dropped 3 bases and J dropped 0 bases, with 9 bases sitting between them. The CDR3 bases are TGTGCCAGCAGCGGACAGGAGTTGAACACTGAAGCTTTCTTT. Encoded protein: CASSGQELNTEAFF.

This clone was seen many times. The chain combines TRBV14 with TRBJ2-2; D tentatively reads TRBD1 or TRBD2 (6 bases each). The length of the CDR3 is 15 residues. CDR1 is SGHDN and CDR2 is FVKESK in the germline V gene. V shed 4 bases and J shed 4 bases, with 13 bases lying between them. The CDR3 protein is CASSLAWGATGELFF. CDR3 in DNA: TGTGCCAGCAGCCTCGCATGGGGGGCCACCGGGGAGCTGTTTTTT.

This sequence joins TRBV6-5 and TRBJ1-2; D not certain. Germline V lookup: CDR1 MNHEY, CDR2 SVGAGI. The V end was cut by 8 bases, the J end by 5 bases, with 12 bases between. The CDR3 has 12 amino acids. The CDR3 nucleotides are TGTGCCAGCTCACCGGGGTGGTATGGCTACACCTTC. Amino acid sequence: CASSPGWYGYTF.

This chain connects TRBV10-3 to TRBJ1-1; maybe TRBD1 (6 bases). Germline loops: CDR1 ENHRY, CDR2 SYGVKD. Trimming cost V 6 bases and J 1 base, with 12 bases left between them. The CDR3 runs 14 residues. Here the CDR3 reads CAIRQGNENTEAFF. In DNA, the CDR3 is TGTGCCATCAGGCAGGGGAACGAGAACACTGAAGCTTTCTTT.

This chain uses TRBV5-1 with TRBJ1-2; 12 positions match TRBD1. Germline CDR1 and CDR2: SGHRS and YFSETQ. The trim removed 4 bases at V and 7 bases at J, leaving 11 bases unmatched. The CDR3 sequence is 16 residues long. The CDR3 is CASSLDRGQGARGYTF. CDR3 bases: TGCGCCAGCAGCCTTGACCGGGGACAGGGGGCGCGTGGCTACACCTTC.

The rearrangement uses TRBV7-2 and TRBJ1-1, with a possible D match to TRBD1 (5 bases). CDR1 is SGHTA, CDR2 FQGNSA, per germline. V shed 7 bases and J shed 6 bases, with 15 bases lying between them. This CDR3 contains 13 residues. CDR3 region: CASTTRGDSEAFF. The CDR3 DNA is TGTGCCAGCACAACCCGGGGGGACTCTGAAGCTTTCTTT.

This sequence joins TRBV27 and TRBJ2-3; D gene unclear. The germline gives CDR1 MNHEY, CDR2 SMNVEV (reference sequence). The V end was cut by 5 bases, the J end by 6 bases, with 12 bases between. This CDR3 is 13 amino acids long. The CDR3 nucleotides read TGTGCCAGCAGTCCCCCGTTGGGGGATACGCAGTATTTT. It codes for CASSPPLGDTQYF.

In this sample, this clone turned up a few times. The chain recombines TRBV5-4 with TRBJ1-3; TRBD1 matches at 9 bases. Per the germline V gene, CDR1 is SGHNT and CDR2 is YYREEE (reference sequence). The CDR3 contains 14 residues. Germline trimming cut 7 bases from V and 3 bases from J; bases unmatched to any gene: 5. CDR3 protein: CASGDRVVGNTIYF. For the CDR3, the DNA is TGTGCCAGCGGGGACAGGGTAGTTGGAAACACCATATATTTT.

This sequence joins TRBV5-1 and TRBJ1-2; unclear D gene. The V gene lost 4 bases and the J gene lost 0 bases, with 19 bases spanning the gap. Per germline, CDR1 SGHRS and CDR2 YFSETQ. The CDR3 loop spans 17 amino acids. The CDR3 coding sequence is TGCGCCAGCAGCCCACCCGGCACCTCCCAAACTAACTATGGCTACACCTTC. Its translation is CASSPPGTSQTNYGYTF.

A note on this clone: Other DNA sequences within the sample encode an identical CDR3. In DNA form, the CDR3 reads TGCGCCAGCAGCTTGGCGCAGGGCGGCTATGGCTACACCTTC. Translated: CASSLAQGGYGYTF. The chain links TRBV5-1 to TRBJ1-2, with D possibly TRBD1 on 5 matching bases. V gave up 0 bases and J gave up 4 bases, with 10 bases separating them. Germline lookup yields CDR1 SGHRS and CDR2 YFSETQ. The CDR3 is 14 residues long.

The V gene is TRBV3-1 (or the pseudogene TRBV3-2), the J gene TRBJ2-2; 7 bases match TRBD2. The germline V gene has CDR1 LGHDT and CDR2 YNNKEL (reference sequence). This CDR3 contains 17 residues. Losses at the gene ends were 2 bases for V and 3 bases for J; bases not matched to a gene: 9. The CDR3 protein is CASSQSPGLGHTGELFF. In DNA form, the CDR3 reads TGTGCCAGCAGCCAATCCCCAGGACTAGGACACACCGGGGAGCTGTTTTTT.